This TCR beta chain was identified during a study of regulatory T cells in long-lasting Graves disease. Study information: Persistent Graves' disease required over 5 years of antithyroid drugs and positive TSH receptor antibodies.

As to time point: persistent/refractory GD, antithyroid drugs over 5 years with positive TRAb. Isolated PBMC RNA provided the starting material for the TCR library. Germline assignment: CDR1 LGHDT and CDR2 YNNKEL (reference sequence). With V trimmed by 1 base and J by 1 base, 13 bases remained unmatched. The CDR3 runs to 19 residues. Researchers made TCR beta libraries by using iRepertoire HTBI primers and running Arm-PCR on CDR3 regions. TCRdb re-called the multiplex PCR reads with MiXCR, one entry per CDR3 protein. The sample has under 450,000 distinct CDR3 sequences, roughly a quarter seen once. The receptor's source is a female donor with Graves disease. The chain is built from TRBV3-1 and TRBJ1-1; 9 nucleotides agree with TRBD1. The sample consisted of peripheral blood mononuclear cells (PBMCs), taken when the disease was refractory, from a patient treated with antithyroid drugs. The CDR3 reads CASSQGGQGYSRGNTEAFF. The CDR3 DNA reads TGTGCCAGCAGCCAAGGGGGACAGGGCTATTCGAGGGGGAACACTGAAGCTTTCTTT.